Sequencing of this T cell receptor beta chain was carried out in a study of blood T cell repertoires in COVID-19. Background on the study: The study drew acute and convalescent COVID-19 samples from the United States, Italy and Spain. From T cells, B-cell-depleted T cells, or PBMCs came the material, which was cDNA or gDNA.

Authors' data handling: How many nucleated cells were present was estimated from reference gene primer amplification. Sequencing was performed with immunoSEQ multiplex PCR; in TCRdb, only in-frame clones are kept and a portion is missing. That table supplies the V and J calls and clone size; D and trimming were determined from the DNA. The data hold 250,000 or so clones, with roughly 79% observed a single time. This CDR3 is built from 13 residues. V shed 4 bases and J shed 4 bases, with 10 bases lying between them. The germline gives CDR1 SGDLS, CDR2 YYNGEE. This sequence originates from an elderly woman with acute or convalescent COVID-19. The chain has TRBV9 and TRBJ2-3, with D possibly TRBD2 on 5 matching bases. The specimen sequenced was peripheral blood. Here the CDR3 DNA reads TGTGCCAGCAGCTACGAGGGCCCAGATACGCAGTATTTT. Protein product: CASSYEGPDTQYF.